The present T cell receptor beta chain was sequenced within a study of blood T cells in healthy people across ages. Study-wide results and limits: CMV status of donors was unknown, possibly confounding expanded clonotype changes.

This clonotype showed up just once. The antigen is undetermined. Per germline, CDR1 SGHTA and CDR2 FQGNSA. V lost 5 bases and J 4 bases, leaving 9 bases between the germline ends. The CDR3 totals 13 residues. PCR was performed a second time for roughly 7 to 12 cycles using a sample-barcoded 5' primer and a J-beta primer mix. TCRdb recomputed calls from the 5' RACE reads with MiXCR, one row per CDR3 protein. The sample includes about 580,000 distinct CDR3 sequences, less than 60% of them seen just once. The material sequenced was blood. The clonotype was recovered from a man at least 80 years old in good health. The chain joins TRBV7-2 to TRBJ1-3; D unclear. The CDR3 nucleotides read TGTGCCAGCAGCACACAAATAGGAAACACCATATATTTT. This codes for CASSTQIGNTIYF.